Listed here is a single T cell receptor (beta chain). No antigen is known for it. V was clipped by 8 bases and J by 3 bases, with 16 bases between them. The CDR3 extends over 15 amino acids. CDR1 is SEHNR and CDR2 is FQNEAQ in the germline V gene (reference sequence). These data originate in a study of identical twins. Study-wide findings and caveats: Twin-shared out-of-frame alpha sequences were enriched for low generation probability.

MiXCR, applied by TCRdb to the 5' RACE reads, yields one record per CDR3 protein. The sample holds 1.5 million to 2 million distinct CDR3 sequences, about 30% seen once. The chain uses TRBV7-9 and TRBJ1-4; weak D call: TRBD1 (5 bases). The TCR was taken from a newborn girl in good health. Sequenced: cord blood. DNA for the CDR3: TGTGCCAGCCTCTCCACACAGGATCCTAATGAAAAACTGTTTTTT. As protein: CASLSTQDPNEKLFF.